This entry concerns a single T cell receptor beta chain. The data originate from a study of technical replicates of blood from several donors. Some clones are missing from TCRdb's copy, which holds only in-frame ones; the method was immunoSEQ multiplex PCR. Of around 57,000 clones listed, about 96% are singletons. V shed 3 bases, J shed 4 bases, and the junction held 16 bases outside the gene matches. The germline V gene encodes CDR1 SGHRS and CDR2 YFSETQ. The CDR3 totals 17 residues. This chain uses TRBV5-1 with TRBJ2-7; the match to TRBD1 covers 7 bases. This receptor was obtained from a human donor in good health. Material for sequencing was T cells isolated from PBMCs. The CDR3 nucleotides are TGCGCCAGCAGCTCCTTTACCGGGACAGCCAAGAGATACGAGCAGTACTTC. Protein product: CASSSFTGTAKRYEQYF.